This is a list of T cell receptor beta chains from one sample in a study of OX40 agonist ivuxolimab in advanced cancers. Using immunoSEQ multiplex PCR, the repertoire was profiled, and TCRdb retains in-frame clones only, with some absent. The sample consists of about 79,000 clones, around 85% of them appearing once. The starting material was CD4+ or CD8+ T cells sorted from blood, obtained in a trial of the OX40 agonist ivuxolimab. The receptor source for this set is an adult with an advanced solid tumor such as melanoma, head and neck, liver or kidney cancer. CDR3s include the opening cysteine and the closing phenylalanine or tryptophan.

v_call,j_call,cdr3_aa
TRBV28,TRBJ1-5,CASSLSLRGLYQPQHF
TRBV7-9,TRBJ2-2,CASSFTLTGELFF
TRBV4-1,TRBJ2-1,CASSQGWDSYNEQFF
TRBV5-6,TRBJ2-7,CASSLDRAYEQYF
TRBV5-1,TRBJ2-1,CASSFLSGRGGEQFF
TRBV7-8,TRBJ2-7,CASSLDREFPYEQYF
TRBV7-6,TRBJ2-1,CASRLRPLGTSGRFSYNEQFF
TRBV19,TRBJ2-3,CASSRDLGGTDTQYF
TRBV21-1,TRBJ2-2,CASTIVAGRGTGELFF
TRBV28,TRBJ1-5,CASSSPRQSHF